This TCR beta chain was sequenced in a study of Tregs in tolerant kidney transplant recipients. Recipients received nonmyeloablative bone marrow transplants from related graft donors, with transient mixed chimerism. The assay was immunoSEQ multiplex PCR, and TCRdb's table has in-frame clones only and misses some. This listing includes 25,000 to 35,000 clones. This clonotype originated in a human patient who received a combined kidney and bone marrow transplant. A subset of T cells may come from the graft donor. Material: CD4+ T cells from blood (PBMCs), obtained 24 months after the transplant.

This CDR3 reads CASSKGQKATTDTQYF. The covered CDR3 bases are TGTGCCAGTAGTAAAGGACAAAAGGCTACCACAGATACG. The V call is TRBV19, the J call TRBJ2-3; D is perhaps TRBD1 (5 bases). The sequence runs out 3 residues before the end of the CDR3; the remainder is reconstructed from the germline J gene. There are 16 residues in the CDR3. Trimming took 4 bases from V and 2 from J, leaving 16 bases between them. Germline-derived CDR1 and CDR2 are LNHDA and SQIVND (reference sequence).